One sample yielded the 21 T cell receptor beta chains listed below, sequenced in a study of blood T cell repertoires in COVID-19. Repertoires were generated with immunoSEQ multiplex PCR, while TCRdb's copy carries only in-frame clones and drops some. The sample holds approximately 87,000 clones, around 89% seen once. Sequencing was done on a sample of peripheral blood. These receptors all come from a man between 70 and 80 years old with active or convalescent COVID-19.

The chain recombines TRBV29-1 with TRBJ1-2; TRBD1 aligns across 7 bases. CDR1 is SQVTM and CDR2 is ANQGSEA in the germline V gene. The V gene end was trimmed by 1 base and the J gene end by 3 bases; junction bases not matched to a gene: 2. The CDR3 loop spans 13 amino acids. The CDR3 nucleotides are TGCAGCGTTGAAGGAGGGGGCCACTATGGCTACACCTTC. Its translation: CSVEGGGHYGYTF. Full variable domain (missing parts from reference TRBV29-1 and TRBJ1-2): SAVISQKPSRDICQRGTSLTIQCQVDSQVTMMFWYRQQPGQSLTLIATANQGSEATYESGFVIDKFPISRPNLTFSTLTVSNMSPEDSSIYLCSVEGGGHYGYTFGSGTRLTVV.

The chain recombines TRBV28 with TRBJ1-2, with D perhaps TRBD1 (6 bases). The CDR3 consists of 13 residues. The V gene's germline CDR1 is MDHEN and CDR2 SYDVKM. The germline V and J ends were trimmed by 6 bases and 6 bases, with 14 bases remaining between them. As DNA, the CDR3 is TGTGCCAGCAGACACCAGGGGAGGGATGGCTACACCTTC. Residues: CASRHQGRDGYTF.

The V gene is TRBV28, the J gene TRBJ2-2; TRBD1 is a possible D gene (5 bases). CDR1 is MDHEN, CDR2 SYDVKM, per germline. The CDR3 extends over 15 amino acids. V lost 1 base and J lost 0, with 6 bases in between. CDR3 loop: CASSLSGTNTGELFF. In DNA, the CDR3 is TGTGCCAGCAGTTTATCAGGGACGAACACCGGGGAGCTGTTTTTT.

V is TRBV11-2 and J is TRBJ2-7, with 12 positions matching TRBD1. Looked up from germline, CDR1 is SGHAT and CDR2 is FQNNGV. CDR3 size: 15 residues. After removal of 6 bases from V and 2 bases from J, the junction contained 5 bases not matched to a gene. The CDR3 here is CASSLGQGAPYEQYF. DNA of the CDR3: TGTGCCAGCAGTCTGGGACAGGGGGCCCCCTACGAGCAGTACTTC.

The chain joins TRBV6-5 to TRBJ2-2; D unclear. Germline loops: CDR1 MNHEY, CDR2 SVGAGI. The CDR3 runs 12 residues. Trimming removed 6 bases at V and 7 bases at J, with 9 bases between. The CDR3 coding sequence is TGTGCCAGCAGCTTGACTGACGGGGAGCTGTTTTTT. Translating it yields CASSLTDGELFF.

The chain joins TRBV30 to TRBJ1-2; 9 bases align to TRBD1. Germline CDR1 is GTSNPN and CDR2 is SVGIG (reference sequence). The CDR3 contains 14 residues. Unmatched junction bases numbered 11, after V lost 5 bases and J lost 7 bases. In DNA, the CDR3 is TGTGCCTGGGCATGGACAGGGGCCCCGGGTGGCTACACCTTC. It translates to CAWAWTGAPGGYTF.

The chain has TRBV18 and TRBJ2-7; maybe TRBD1 (6 bases). Germline CDR1 is KGHSH and CDR2 is LQKENI. CDR3 length: 14 residues. V was clipped by 4 bases and J by 0 bases, with 10 bases between them. The CDR3 sequence is CASSLGQTSYEQYF. For the CDR3, the DNA is TGTGCCAGCTCACTCGGACAGACCTCCTACGAGCAGTACTTC.

V is TRBV19 and J is TRBJ1-5; 8 bases line up with TRBD1. Germline values: CDR1 LNHDA, CDR2 SQIVND (reference sequence). CDR3 length: 15 residues. V lost 5 bases, J lost 9 bases, and 12 bases stayed unmatched. The CDR3 region has the DNA TGTGCCAGTAGTCCCTCGGACAGGGCCGGGGGGCCCCAGCATTTT. It specifies CASSPSDRAGGPQHF.

This clone was observed once. J is TRBJ1-6 and V is TRBV7-2; no definite D call. V lost 4 bases to trimming and J lost 5 bases, with 9 bases between them. The germline V gene has CDR1 SGHTA and CDR2 FQGNSA. This CDR3 spans 14 amino acids. In DNA form, the CDR3 reads TGTGCCAGCAGCTCGTCAGGCAATAATTCACCCCTCCACTTT. Its protein is CASSSSGNNSPLHF.

The chain recombines TRBV7-2 with TRBJ1-5, with D possibly matching TRBD1 (5 bases). Germline CDR1 is SGHTA and CDR2 is FQGNSA. CDR3 length equals 14 residues. Trimming stripped 3 bases from V and 6 bases from J, with 12 bases between. The CDR3: CASSFWGEGQPQHF. CDR3 DNA sequence: TGTGCCAGCAGCTTCTGGGGGGAAGGTCAGCCCCAGCATTTT.

CDR3: CASSPRGRGRNQPQHF. CDR3 nucleotide sequence: TGTGCCAGCTCACCACGCGGCAGGGGTCGCAATCAGCCCCAGCATTTT. The V and J genes are TRBV18 and TRBJ1-5, with D possibly matching TRBD1 (6 bases). V gave up 1 base and J gave up 2 bases, with 12 bases separating them. Germline CDR1 is KGHSH and CDR2 is LQKENI. The CDR3 consists of 16 residues.

This chain uses TRBV28 with TRBJ1-1, with 7 bases identical to TRBD1. The J segment lost 4 bases and the V segment lost 2 bases, leaving 4 bases of the junction unmatched. The V gene's germline CDR1 is MDHEN and CDR2 SYDVKM. This CDR3 contains 14 residues. The CDR3 is CASSLIGGGTEAFF. The CDR3 DNA reads TGTGCCAGCAGTTTAATAGGGGGCGGCACTGAAGCTTTCTTT. Variable domain in full (rest from reference TRBV28 and TRBJ1-1): DVKVTQSSRYLVKRTGEKVFLECVQDMDHENMFWYRQDPGLGLRLIYFSYDVKMKEKGDIPEGYSVSREKKERFSLILESASTNQTSMYLCASSLIGGGTEAFFGQGTRLTVV.

The genes are TRBV19 and TRBJ2-1, with 12 bases lining up with TRBD2. V was pared by 6 bases and J by 7 bases, with 16 bases of the junction left unmatched. This CDR3 spans 18 amino acids. Germline V gene sequence: CDR1 LNHDA, CDR2 SQIVND (reference sequence). The CDR3 reads CASRPGVGLAGPGNEQFF. CDR3 nucleotide sequence: TGTGCCAGTAGACCAGGGGTGGGACTAGCGGGCCCCGGGAATGAGCAGTTCTTC.

The chain joins TRBV19 to TRBJ1-4, with 11 bases lining up with TRBD1. J was trimmed by 7 bases and V by 9 bases; bases with no gene match: 4. CDR1 is LNHDA, CDR2 SQIVND, per germline (reference sequence). The length of the CDR3 is 13 residues. This chain's CDR3 is CASSGTGGEKLFF. In nucleotides, the CDR3 is TGTGCCAGCTCCGGGACAGGGGGTGAAAAACTGTTTTTT. Complete variable domain (other parts from reference TRBV19 and TRBJ1-4): DGGITQSPKYLFRKEGQNVTLSCEQNLNHDAMYWYRQDPGQGLRLIYYSQIVNDFQKGDIAEGYSVSREKKESFPLTVTSAQKNPTAFYLCASSGTGGEKLFFGSGTQLSVL.

The chain has TRBV7-2 and TRBJ1-3; no definite D call. Germline V gene sequence: CDR1 SGHTA, CDR2 FQGNSA. V lost 2 bases and J 10 bases, leaving 9 bases between the germline ends. The CDR3 is made up of 12 amino acids. This CDR3 is CASSLLSGTIYF. As DNA, the CDR3 is TGTGCCAGCAGCTTATTGTCCGGGACCATATATTTT.

The J gene is TRBJ1-4, the V gene TRBV19; TRBD1 matches at 10 bases. This CDR3 has 14 residues. The V gene end was trimmed by 9 bases and the J gene end by 8 bases; junction bases not matched to a gene: 9. CDR1 and CDR2 (germline): LNHDA, SQIVND (reference sequence). The DNA for the CDR3 is TGTGCCAGCTCTGACAGGGGGCAGGAGGAAAAACTGTTTTTT. Amino acid sequence: CASSDRGQEEKLFF.

A remark on this clone: In the same sample, other DNA sequences code for this CDR3. The V call is TRBV28, the J call TRBJ1-2; tentative D call: TRBD1 (6 bases). This CDR3 spans 13 amino acids. Germline CDR1 is MDHEN and CDR2 is SYDVKM. V lost 2 bases, J lost 4 bases, and 8 bases lay in between. CDR3 sequence: CASSLQGSYGYTF. As DNA, the CDR3 is TGTGCCAGCAGTTTACAGGGGAGCTATGGCTACACCTTC.

The V gene is TRBV6-6, the J gene TRBJ2-5; 11 positions match TRBD2. CDR3 length: 15 residues. V was pared by 6 bases and J by 4 bases, with 7 bases of the junction left unmatched. Germline V CDR1 and CDR2: MNHNY, SVGAGI (reference sequence). The CDR3 here is CASRSTSGGLETQYF. The CDR3 DNA sequence: TGTGCCAGCAGGAGTACTAGCGGGGGCCTAGAGACCCAGTACTTC.

The chain combines TRBV6-1 with TRBJ2-1; the D is unclear. The CDR3 is 13 residues long. The V end was cut by 1 base, the J end by 4 bases, with 5 bases between. CDR1 and CDR2 (germline): MNHNS, SASEGT. The CDR3 reads CASSEDWYNEQFF. For the CDR3, the DNA is TGTGCCAGCAGTGAAGACTGGTACAATGAGCAGTTCTTC.

Concerning this clone: The junction shows a germline mismatch at one end, possibly a read error. The J gene is TRBJ2-7, the V gene TRBV7-7; 8 nucleotides match TRBD1. This CDR3 has 13 amino acids. Germline assignment: CDR1 SSHAT and CDR2 FNYEAQ (reference sequence). CDR3 amino acids: CASSRGQGYEQYF. The CDR3 coding sequence is TGTGCTAGCAGCCGCGGACAGGGCTACGAGCAGTACTTC.

The chain combines TRBV6-2 or TRBV6-3 with TRBJ2-1; possibly TRBD1 for D (5 bases). This CDR3 spans 16 amino acids. V dropped 2 bases and J dropped 6 bases, with 17 bases sitting between them. CDR1 MNHEY and CDR2 SVGEGT come from the germline V gene. The CDR3 nucleotides are TGTGCCAGCAGTTACCCAGGGTTACCCAAACGCAATGAGCAGTTCTTC. It translates to CASSYPGLPKRNEQFF.